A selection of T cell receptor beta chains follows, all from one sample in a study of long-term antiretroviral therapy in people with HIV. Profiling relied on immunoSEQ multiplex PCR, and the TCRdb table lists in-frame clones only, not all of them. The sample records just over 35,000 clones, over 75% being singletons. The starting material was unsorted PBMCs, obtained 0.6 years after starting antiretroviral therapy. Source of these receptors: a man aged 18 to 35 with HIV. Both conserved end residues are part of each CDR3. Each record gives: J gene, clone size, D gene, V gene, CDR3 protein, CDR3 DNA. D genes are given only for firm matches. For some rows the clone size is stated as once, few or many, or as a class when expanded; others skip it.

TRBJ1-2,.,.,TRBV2,CASSGTVGFQGYTF,TGTGCCAGCAGCGGGACGGTGGGGTTTCAAGGCTACACCTTC
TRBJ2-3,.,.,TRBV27,CASSLIGDTQYF,TGTGCCAGCAGTCTTATCGGGGATACGCAGTATTTT
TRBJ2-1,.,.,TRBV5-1,CASSWGGNEQFF,TGCGCCAGCAGCTGGGGAGGCAATGAGCAGTTCTTC
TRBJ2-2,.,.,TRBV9,CASSPQMAGTGELFF,TGTGCCAGCAGCCCCCAAATGGCGGGAACTGGGGAGCTGTTTTTT
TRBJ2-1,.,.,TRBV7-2,CASSPRSRGKNEQFF,TGTGCCAGCAGCCCCCGGAGCCGAGGGAAAAATGAGCAGTTCTTC
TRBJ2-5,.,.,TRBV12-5,CASGLGRQETQYF,TGTGCTAGTGGTTTGGGGCGGCAAGAGACCCAGTACTTC
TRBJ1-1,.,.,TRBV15,CATSRLNPGAGTEAFF,TGTGCCACCAGCAGACTCAACCCGGGGGCGGGGACTGAAGCTTTCTTT
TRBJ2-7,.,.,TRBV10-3,CAIAGTTTEQYF,TGTGCCATCGCCGGGACAACTACTGAGCAGTACTTC
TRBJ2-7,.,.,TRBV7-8,CASSFQRTTYEQYF,TGTGCCAGCAGCTTCCAGCGGACAACCTACGAGCAGTACTTC
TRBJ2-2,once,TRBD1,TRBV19,CASSRDREGYANTGELFF,TGTGCCAGTAGTCGGGACAGGGAGGGGTACGCGAACACCGGGGAGCTGTTTTTT
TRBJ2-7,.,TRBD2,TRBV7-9,CASSPRTSASYEQYF,TGTGCCAGCAGCCCCCGAACTAGCGCTTCCTACGAGCAGTACTTC
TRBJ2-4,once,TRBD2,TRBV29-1,CSVGGLAGDGVKNIQYF,TGCAGCGTCGGGGGACTAGCGGGAGACGGGGTCAAAAACATTCAGTACTTC
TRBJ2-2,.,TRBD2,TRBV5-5,CASSLMGGANTGELFF,TGTGCCAGCAGCTTGATGGGGGGGGCGAACACCGGGGAGCTGTTTTTT
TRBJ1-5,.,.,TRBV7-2,CASSLEGLRGNQPQHF,TGTGCCAGCAGCTTAGAGGGACTAAGGGGCAATCAGCCCCAGCATTTT
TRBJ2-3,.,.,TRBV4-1,CASSQGEWGLTDTQYF,TGCGCCAGCAGCCAGGGGGAATGGGGCCTCACAGATACGCAGTATTTT
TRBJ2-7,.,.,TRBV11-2,CASSLGGSDYYEQYF,TGTGCCAGCAGCTTAGGGGGGTCGGACTACTATGAGCAGTACTTC
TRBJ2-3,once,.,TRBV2,CAWAGRPTDTQYF,TGTGCCTGGGCGGGCAGACCCACAGATACGCAGTATTTT
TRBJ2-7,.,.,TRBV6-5,CASRRDLGSYEQYF,TGTGCCAGCAGGCGAGATTTGGGGTCCTACGAGCAGTACTTC
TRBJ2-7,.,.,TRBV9,CASSLGQKGYEQYF,TGTGCCAGCAGCCTCGGACAGAAGGGATACGAGCAGTACTTC
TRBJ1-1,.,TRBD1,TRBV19,CASSGDRANTEAFF,TGTGCCAGTAGTGGGGACAGGGCGAACACTGAAGCTTTCTTT
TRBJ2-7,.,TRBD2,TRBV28,CASSLSGTSGSYEQYF,TGTGCCAGCAGTTTATCCGGGACTAGCGGGTCCTACGAGCAGTACTTC
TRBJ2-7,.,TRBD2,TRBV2,CASSAPGLAGLSYEQYF,TGTGCCAGCAGTGCCCCGGGGCTAGCGGGTCTCTCCTACGAGCAGTACTTC
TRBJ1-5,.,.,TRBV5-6,CASSLGQRQPQHF,TGTGCCAGCAGCTTGGGACAGCGTCAGCCCCAGCATTTT
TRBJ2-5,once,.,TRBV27,CASSRQRTAPGETQYF,TGTGCCAGCAGCCGCCAACGGACCGCGCCAGGAGAGACCCAGTACTTC
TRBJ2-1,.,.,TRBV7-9,CASSKTSIYEQFF,TGTGCCAGCAGCAAAACTAGCATCTATGAGCAGTTCTTC
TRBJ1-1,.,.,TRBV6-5,CASRNVDTEAFF,TGTGCCAGCAGAAACGTGGACACTGAAGCTTTCTTT
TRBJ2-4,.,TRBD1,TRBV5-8,CASSLLQGATKNIQYF,TGTGCCAGCAGCTTGTTGCAGGGGGCGACCAAAAACATTCAGTACTTC
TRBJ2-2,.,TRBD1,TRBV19,CASSGTGTGELFF,TGTGCCAGTAGTGGGACAGGGACTGGCGAGCTGTTTTTT